This T cell receptor beta chain was captured by sequencing in a study of cytomegalovirus exposure and HLA in healthy donors. At the level of the study: From HLA-typed donors, an early data release held around 85 million unique TCRs. Findings and limits, study-wide: Upon later analysis, TCR association rates were observed to vary by HLA locus, being highest for DRB1 and lowest for HLA-C.

A note on this clone: Its antigen is not known.

13 Jbeta primers and 60 Vbeta primers were used for the PCR. The repertoire was sequenced with immunoSEQ multiplex PCR; TCRdb's copy has only in-frame clones and lacks some. The sample holds about 160,000 clones; roughly four fifths are singletons and the top ten take 1.5% to 2%. CDR1 KGHSH and CDR2 LQKENI come from the germline V gene. This CDR3 spans 14 amino acids. Between the trimmed V and J ends, which lost 2 bases and 8 bases, there was a span of 12 bases. The J gene is TRBJ1-4, the V gene TRBV18; D is perhaps TRBD1 (5 bases). The receptor was derived from a young woman in good health and CMV-seronegative. The material sequenced was PBMCs. CDR3 DNA sequence: TGTGCCAGCTCACCAATGGACATTGGCGAAAAACTGTTTTTT. It specifies CASSPMDIGEKLFF.